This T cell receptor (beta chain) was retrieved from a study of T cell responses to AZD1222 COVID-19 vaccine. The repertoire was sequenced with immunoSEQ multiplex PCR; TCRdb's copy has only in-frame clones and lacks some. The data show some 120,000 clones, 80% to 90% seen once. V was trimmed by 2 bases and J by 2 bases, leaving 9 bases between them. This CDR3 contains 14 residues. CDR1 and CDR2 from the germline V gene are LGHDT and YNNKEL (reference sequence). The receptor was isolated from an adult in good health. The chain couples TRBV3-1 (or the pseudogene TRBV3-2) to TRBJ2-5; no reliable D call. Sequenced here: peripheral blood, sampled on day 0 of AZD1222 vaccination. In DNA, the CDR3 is TGTGCCAGCAGCCAATTTTCATTTCAAGAGACCCAGTACTTC. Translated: CASSQFSFQETQYF.